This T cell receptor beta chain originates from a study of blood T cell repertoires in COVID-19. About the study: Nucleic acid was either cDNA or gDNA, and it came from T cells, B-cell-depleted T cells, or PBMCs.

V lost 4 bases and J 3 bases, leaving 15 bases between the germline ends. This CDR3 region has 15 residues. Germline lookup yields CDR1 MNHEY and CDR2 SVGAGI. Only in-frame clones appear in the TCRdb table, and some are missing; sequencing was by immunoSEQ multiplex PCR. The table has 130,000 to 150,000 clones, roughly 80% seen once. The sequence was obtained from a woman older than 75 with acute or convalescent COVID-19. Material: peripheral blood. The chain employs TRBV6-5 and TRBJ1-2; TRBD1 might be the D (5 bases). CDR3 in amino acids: CASSWGSSRDYGYTF. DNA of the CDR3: TGTGCCAGCAGTTGGGGAAGCTCCAGGGACTATGGCTACACCTTC.